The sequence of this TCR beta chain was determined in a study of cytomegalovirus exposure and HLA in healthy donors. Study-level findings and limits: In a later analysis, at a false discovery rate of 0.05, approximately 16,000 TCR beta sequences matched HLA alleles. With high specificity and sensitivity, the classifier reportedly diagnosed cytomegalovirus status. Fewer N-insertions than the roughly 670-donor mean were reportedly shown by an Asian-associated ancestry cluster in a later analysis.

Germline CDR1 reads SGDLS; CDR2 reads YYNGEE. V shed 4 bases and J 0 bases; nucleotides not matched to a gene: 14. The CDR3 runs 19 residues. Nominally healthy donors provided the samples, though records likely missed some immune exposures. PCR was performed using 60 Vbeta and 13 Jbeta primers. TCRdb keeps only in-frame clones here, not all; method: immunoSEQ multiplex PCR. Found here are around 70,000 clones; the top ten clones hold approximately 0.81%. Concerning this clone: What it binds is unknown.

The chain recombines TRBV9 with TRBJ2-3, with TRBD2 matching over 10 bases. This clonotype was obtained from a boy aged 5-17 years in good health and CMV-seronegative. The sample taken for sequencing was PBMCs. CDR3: CASSRRGLAEYTSTDTQYF. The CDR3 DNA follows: TGTGCCAGCAGCCGTCGAGGACTAGCGGAGTATACTAGCACAGATACGCAGTATTTT. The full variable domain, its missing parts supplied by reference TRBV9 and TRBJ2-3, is DSGVTQTPKHLITATGQRVTLRCSPRSGDLSVYWYQQSLDQGLQFLIQYYNGEERAKGNILERFSAQQFPDLHSELNLSSLELGDSALYFCASSRRGLAEYTSTDTQYFGPGTRLTVL.